This T cell receptor (beta chain) was sequenced during a study of cytomegalovirus exposure and HLA in healthy donors. The CDR3 covers 15 residues. Trimming left V 3 bases short and J 5 bases short, with 14 bases between. Germline CDR1 is SGHVS and CDR2 is FQNEAQ. The PCR was carried out with 60 Vbeta primers and 13 Jbeta primers. Method: immunoSEQ multiplex PCR; TCRdb's copy keeps in-frame clones and lacks some. The sample has about 150,000 clones, nearly 85% seen once; the top ten hold approximately 3%. The chain is built from TRBV7-8 and TRBJ1-5; TRBD1 might be the D (5 bases). This receptor was taken from a male donor in good health and CMV-seronegative. The specimen sequenced was PBMCs. The CDR3 bases are TGTGCCAGCAGCTTGGATGCAGGGTTCGATCAGCCCCAGCATTTT. As protein: CASSLDAGFDQPQHF.